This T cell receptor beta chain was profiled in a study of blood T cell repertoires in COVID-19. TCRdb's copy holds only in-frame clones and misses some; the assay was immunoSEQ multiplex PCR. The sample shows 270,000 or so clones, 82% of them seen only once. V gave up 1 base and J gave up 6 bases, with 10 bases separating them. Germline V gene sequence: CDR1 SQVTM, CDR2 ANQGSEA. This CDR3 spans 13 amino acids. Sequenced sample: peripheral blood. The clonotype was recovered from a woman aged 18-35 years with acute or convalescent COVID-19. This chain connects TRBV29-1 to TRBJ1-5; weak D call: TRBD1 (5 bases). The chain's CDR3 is CSVEVGGGQPQHF. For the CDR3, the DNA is TGCAGCGTTGAAGTGGGGGGTGGTCAGCCCCAGCATTTT.